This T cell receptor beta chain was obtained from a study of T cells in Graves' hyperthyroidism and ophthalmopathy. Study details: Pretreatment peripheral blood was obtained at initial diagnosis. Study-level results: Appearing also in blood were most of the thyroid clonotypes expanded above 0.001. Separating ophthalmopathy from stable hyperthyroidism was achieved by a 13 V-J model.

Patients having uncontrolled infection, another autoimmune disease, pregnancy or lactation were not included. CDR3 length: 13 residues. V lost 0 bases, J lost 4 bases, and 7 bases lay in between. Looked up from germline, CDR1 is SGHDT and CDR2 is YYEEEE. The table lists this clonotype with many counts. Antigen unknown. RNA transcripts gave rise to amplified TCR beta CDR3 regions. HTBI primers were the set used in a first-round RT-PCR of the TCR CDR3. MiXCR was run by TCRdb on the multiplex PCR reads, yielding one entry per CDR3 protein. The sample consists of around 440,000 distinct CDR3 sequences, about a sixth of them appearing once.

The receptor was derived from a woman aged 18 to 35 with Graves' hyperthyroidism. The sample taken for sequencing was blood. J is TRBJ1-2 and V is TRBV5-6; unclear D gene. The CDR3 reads CASSLATFYGYTF. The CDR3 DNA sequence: TGTGCCAGCAGCTTGGCCACGTTCTATGGCTACACCTTC.